This T cell receptor (beta chain) emerged from a study of blood T cell repertoires in COVID-19. Looking at the study overall: PBMCs, B-cell-depleted T cells, or T cells provided the cDNA or gDNA that made up the material.

Profiling relied on immunoSEQ multiplex PCR, and the TCRdb table lists in-frame clones only, not all of them. The sample records roughly 200,000 clones, roughly four fifths being singletons. Recruitment covered 25 or so US areas and drew participants whose ages spanned roughly 18 to 89 years. Symptom resolution, clearance, or two negative PCRs marked the recovered donors of Cohort 3. The germline CDR1 and CDR2 sequences are MNHEY and SVGAGI. The CDR3 has 15 amino acids. The V end was cut by 0 bases, the J end by 4 bases, with 10 bases between. Sequencing was carried out using PBMCs or T cells enriched from blood (not recorded which). This clonotype originated in a man in his forties or fifties who had recovered from COVID-19. This chain links TRBV6-5 with TRBJ1-5, with unresolved D. The CDR3 DNA sequence: TGTGCCAGCAGTTACTCGATGTTCAGTAATCAGCCCCAGCATTTT. Translation gives CASSYSMFSNQPQHF.